This TCR beta chain was sequenced for a study of T cell changes during pregnancy in multiple sclerosis. Clones were sequenced by immunoSEQ multiplex PCR, and TCRdb holds only the in-frame ones, with some missing. This table has about 20,000 clones, about 90% appearing once. Per the germline V gene, CDR1 is SGHTA and CDR2 is FQGTGA. CDR3 length: 16 residues. V trimming: 5 bases; J trimming: 6 bases; junction bases outside the gene matches: 9. The clonotype comes from a female donor in good health, enrolled as a control in a pregnancy study. The V gene is TRBV7-3, the J gene TRBJ2-2; 10 bases match TRBD1. This sample comprised CD8+ T cells from peripheral blood mononuclear cells, obtained in the second trimester of pregnancy. CDR3 nucleotides: TGTGCCAGCAGCCCCTTCCCCGGGACAGGGGCCGGGGAGCTGTTTTTT. Translating it yields CASSPFPGTGAGELFF.